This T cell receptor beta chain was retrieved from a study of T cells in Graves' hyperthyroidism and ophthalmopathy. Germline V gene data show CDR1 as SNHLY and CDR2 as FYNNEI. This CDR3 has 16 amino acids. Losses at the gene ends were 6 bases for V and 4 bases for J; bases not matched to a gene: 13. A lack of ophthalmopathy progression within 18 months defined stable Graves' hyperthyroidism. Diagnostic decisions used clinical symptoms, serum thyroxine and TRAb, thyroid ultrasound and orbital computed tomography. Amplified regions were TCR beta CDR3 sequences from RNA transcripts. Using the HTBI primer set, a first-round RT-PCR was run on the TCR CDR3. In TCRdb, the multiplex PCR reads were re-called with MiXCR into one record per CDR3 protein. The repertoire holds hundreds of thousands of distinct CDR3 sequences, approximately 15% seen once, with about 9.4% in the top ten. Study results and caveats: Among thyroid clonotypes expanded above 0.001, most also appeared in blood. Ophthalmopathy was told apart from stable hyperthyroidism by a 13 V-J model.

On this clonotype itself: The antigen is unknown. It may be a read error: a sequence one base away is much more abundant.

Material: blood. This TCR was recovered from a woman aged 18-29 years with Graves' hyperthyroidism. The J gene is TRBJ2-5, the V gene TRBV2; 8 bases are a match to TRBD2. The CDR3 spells CASSGFLSGGGETQYF. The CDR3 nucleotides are TGTGCCAGCAGCGGTTTTCTATCGGGAGGGGGAGAGACCCAGTACTTC.